This T cell receptor (beta chain) was profiled in a study of OX40 agonist ivuxolimab in advanced cancers. Points on this clone: Its antigen is still unknown.

The study's findings and limits: More expanded clones were found, on average, in CD8+ than in CD4+ T cells. Some nonresponders additionally presented with little normalized T-cell clonal expansion.

Germline CDR1 and CDR2: MNHEY and SMNVEV (reference sequence). The CDR3 is made up of 15 amino acids. Germline trimming cut 8 bases from V and 5 bases from J; bases unmatched to any gene: 12. The table came from immunoSEQ multiplex PCR; TCRdb's copy has only in-frame clones and leaves some out. The table records approximately 81,000 clones, about 86% of them present only once. The V call is TRBV27, the J call TRBJ2-5; 9 bases map to TRBD1. Sequencing used CD4+ or CD8+ T cells sorted from blood, obtained in a trial of the OX40 agonist ivuxolimab. The source of this sequence is an adult with an advanced solid tumor such as melanoma, head and neck, liver or kidney cancer. CDR3 DNA: TGTGCCAGCCAGAGCCGGGACAGGGTCCCGGAGACCCAGTACTTC. It specifies CASQSRDRVPETQYF.